The next 30 T cell receptor beta chains were all read from a single sample in a study. Tregs were sorted as CD4+CD25+CD127-/low cells. TCRdb ran MiXCR on the 5' RACE reads and lists one entry per CDR3 protein. The sample contains 46,000 or so distinct CDR3 sequences, roughly 22% of which appear only once. The sample was Tregs sorted from a lymph node. The receptors derive from a female donor with breast cancer.

This clonotype was detected ten times or more. The chain uses TRBV5-1 and TRBJ2-1; no definite D call. Looked up from germline, CDR1 is SGHRS and CDR2 is YFSETQ. V was pared by 1 base and J by 1 base, with 0 bases between. This CDR3 is built from 12 residues. CDR3 amino acids: CASSLSYNEQFF. The CDR3 DNA is TGCGCCAGCAGCTTGTCCTACAATGAGCAGTTCTTC.

This clonotype was counted a few times. The gene calls are TRBV4-1 and TRBJ2-5, with TRBD2 as a possible D gene (5 bases). The CDR3 has 15 residues. Per the germline V gene, CDR1 is MGHRA and CDR2 is YSYEKL. Trimming shortened V by 1 base and J by 5 bases, and 14 bases separated the two germline ends. DNA for the CDR3: TGCGCCAGCAGCCAAGGAAGAGGGAGTTACGAGACCCAGTACTTC. It specifies CASSQGRGSYETQYF.

This clonotype showed up many times. The chain has TRBV19 and TRBJ2-1; TRBD1 matches 9 bases. The CDR3 spans 15 residues. Trimming cost V 3 bases and J 4 bases; bases outside gene matches: 4. Looked up from germline, CDR1 is LNHDA and CDR2 is SQIVND (reference sequence). CDR3: CASSINRGPYNEQFF. Here the CDR3 DNA reads TGTGCCAGTAGTATCAACAGGGGGCCGTACAATGAGCAGTTCTTC.

This clonotype was observed a few times. The genes are TRBV5-1 and TRBJ2-7, with 7 positions matching TRBD2. V lost 2 bases and J lost 2; bases outside the gene matches: 4. Germline lookup yields CDR1 SGHRS and CDR2 YFSETQ. The CDR3 length is 14 residues. CDR3 sequence reads: CASSFGGRAYEQYF. CDR3 DNA sequence: TGCGCCAGCAGCTTCGGAGGGAGGGCCTACGAGCAGTACTTC.

V is TRBV3-1 and J is TRBJ1-5; D gene unclear. V was cut by 8 bases and J by 2 bases, with 19 bases left in between. Germline CDR1 LGHDT, CDR2 YNNKEL (reference sequence). The CDR3 runs 16 residues. This CDR3 reads CASGPNSELGNQPQHF. CDR3 coding DNA: TGTGCCAGCGGCCCGAATTCGGAATTAGGCAATCAGCCCCAGCATTTT.

This clonotype was counted at least ten times. This chain links TRBV4-2 with TRBJ2-2, with D possibly TRBD2 on 7 matching bases. Germline lookup yields CDR1 LGHNA and CDR2 YNFKEQ. The CDR3 sequence is 15 residues long. V was clipped by 5 bases and J by 1 base, with 11 bases between them. The CDR3 DNA reads TGTGCCAGCAGCTCGGGGGGCCTGAACACCGGGGAGCTGTTTTTT. Translated, it gives CASSSGGLNTGELFF.

This clonotype has a count of ten or more. The chain carries TRBV15 and TRBJ1-1; D is uncertain. In germline, CDR1 is LNHNV, CDR2 YYDKDF (reference sequence). CDR3 length: 15 residues. The V and J ends lost 0 bases and 3 bases respectively, with 11 bases between them. The CDR3 is CATSREGGQHTEAFF. CDR3 bases: TGTGCCACCAGCAGAGAGGGAGGGCAGCACACTGAAGCTTTCTTT.

This clonotype was picked up many times. The V and J genes are TRBV13 and TRBJ2-6; a possible D gene is TRBD1 (6 bases). The CDR3 spans 15 residues. With 5 bases removed from V and 4 bases from J, the gap between germline ends came to 12 bases. Germline V gene data show CDR1 as PRHDT and CDR2 as FYEKMQ (reference sequence). The CDR3 sequence: CASSQRGLGANVLTF. In nucleotides, the CDR3 is TGTGCCAGCAGCCAGAGGGGGTTAGGGGCCAACGTCCTGACTTTC.

As concerns this clonotype: One end of the junction fails to match germline, which may point to a read error. V and J are TRBV24-1 and TRBJ1-5, with a weak D call TRBD1 (5 bases). This CDR3 comprises 16 residues. Germline V gene sequence: CDR1 KGHDR, CDR2 SFDVKD. CDR3 loop: CATSDHPARGNQPQHF. The CDR3 bases are TGTGCCACCAGTGATCACCCCGCTAGGGGCAATCAGCCTCAGCATTTT.

The chain carries TRBV7-3 and TRBJ2-2, with D tentatively TRBD1 or TRBD2 (5 bases each). Trimming took off 0 bases at V and 8 bases at J, with 16 bases between the two ends. The length of the CDR3 is 16 residues. From germline, CDR1 is SGHTA and CDR2 FQGTGA. As DNA, the CDR3 is TGTGCCAGCAGCTTAACCGGGACCCCCGCGCCGGGGGAGCTGTTTTTT. Translating gives CASSLTGTPAPGELFF.

This clonotype has just a few counts. The chain recombines TRBV6-5 with TRBJ1-2, with D maybe TRBD1 (6 bases). Germline lookup yields CDR1 MNHEY and CDR2 SVGAGI. The CDR3 totals 13 residues. With 8 bases removed from V and 3 bases from J, the gap between germline ends came to 13 bases. The CDR3 bases are TGTGCCAGCCATTTACAGGGCGACTATGGCTACACCTTC. The encoded protein is CASHLQGDYGYTF.

The chain recombines TRBV6-5 with TRBJ2-3; 9 bases line up with TRBD1. The CDR3 runs 16 residues. The junction had 6 bases not matched to a gene; V was cut back by 2 bases and J by 3 bases. Germline loops: CDR1 MNHEY, CDR2 SVGAGI. CDR3 nucleotide sequence: TGTGCCAGCAGTTACACTTCCGGGACAGGGACAGATACGCAGTATTTT. Protein product: CASSYTSGTGTDTQYF.

The V call is TRBV9, the J call TRBJ1-1; perhaps TRBD1 as D (6 bases). CDR3 length: 14 amino acids. CDR1 is SGDLS and CDR2 is YYNGEE in the germline V gene. With 1 base removed from V and 4 bases from J, the gap between germline ends came to 11 bases. CDR3 sequence (DNA): TGTGCCAGCAGCGTATATCCGGACAGCACTGAAGCTTTCTTT. Amino acid sequence: CASSVYPDSTEAFF.

This clonotype was observed a handful of times. The chain recombines TRBV15 with TRBJ2-3, with a weak D call TRBD1 (6 bases). There are 17 residues in the CDR3. Germline values: CDR1 LNHNV, CDR2 YYDKDF (reference sequence). V was shortened by 2 bases and J by 6 bases, with 21 bases between the two germline ends. CDR3: CATSRPLNRVGADTQYF. CDR3 DNA sequence: TGTGCCACCAGCAGACCACTAAACAGGGTGGGAGCGGATACGCAGTATTTT. The whole variable domain, remainder taken from reference TRBV15 and TRBJ2-3, is DAMVIQNPRYQVTQFGKPVTLSCSQTLNHNVMYWYQQKSSQAPKLLFHYYDKDFNNEADTPDNFQSRRPNTSFCFLDIRSPGLGDTAMYLCATSRPLNRVGADTQYFGPGTRLTVL.

The sample holds many counts of this clonotype. J is TRBJ2-1 and V is TRBV4-1; D is possibly TRBD1 (6 bases). Germline values: CDR1 MGHRA, CDR2 YSYEKL. The CDR3 extends over 14 amino acids. Trimming took off 1 base at V and 9 bases at J, with 13 bases between the two ends. CDR3 sequence reads: CASSQVSGRGEQFF. In DNA, the CDR3 is TGCGCCAGCAGCCAAGTATCAGGCAGGGGTGAGCAGTTCTTC.

This clonotype was observed at least ten times. The chain recombines TRBV28 with TRBJ2-2; 9 bases match TRBD1. Germline-derived CDR1 and CDR2 are MDHEN and SYDVKM. This CDR3 spans 16 amino acids. With V trimmed by 7 bases and J by 5 bases, 11 bases remained unmatched. CDR3 residues: CASTDQQGASTGELFF. As DNA, the CDR3 is TGTGCCAGCACCGATCAACAGGGGGCTAGTACCGGGGAGCTGTTTTTT.

This chain links TRBV29-1 with TRBJ1-1; the D is unclear. V lost 5 bases and J 3 bases, leaving 16 bases between the germline ends. The CDR3 has 14 residues. The germline gives CDR1 SQVTM, CDR2 ANQGSEA. The DNA of the CDR3 is TGCAGCGTTATCGCGGATACCGGGGACACTGAAGCTTTCTTT. Residues: CSVIADTGDTEAFF. Together with reference TRBV29-1 and TRBJ1-1, the CDR3 gives the full variable domain: SAVISQKPSRDICQRGTSLTIQCQVDSQVTMMFWYRQQPGQSLTLIATANQGSEATYESGFVIDKFPISRPNLTFSTLTVSNMSPEDSSIYLCSVIADTGDTEAFFGQGTRLTVV.

This clonotype was counted at least ten times. V and J are TRBV12-3 or TRBV12-4 and TRBJ2-1, with no clear D. CDR3 size: 12 residues. Trimming took 2 bases from V and 7 from J, leaving 6 bases between them. The chain's CDR3 is CASSLLGNEQFF. CDR3 in DNA: TGTGCCAGCAGTTTACTAGGGAATGAGCAGTTCTTC.

In this sample, this clonotype turned up a few times. The J gene is TRBJ2-7, the V gene TRBV9, with 11 bases identical to TRBD2. Unmatched junction bases numbered 10, after V lost 3 bases and J lost 5 bases. This CDR3 contains 16 residues. Germline values: CDR1 SGDLS, CDR2 YYNGEE. CDR3 residues: CASSATPGLAVHEQYF. The CDR3 coding sequence is TGTGCCAGCAGCGCCACCCCGGGACTAGCGGTTCACGAGCAGTACTTC.

The J gene is TRBJ2-2, the V gene TRBV7-2; D possibly corresponds to TRBD1 (5 bases). V was pared by 1 base and J by 4 bases, with 13 bases between. The germline V gene encodes CDR1 SGHTA and CDR2 FQGNSA. The CDR3 is made up of 16 amino acids. The CDR3: CASSLVDSRSTGELFF. CDR3 DNA sequence: TGTGCCAGCAGCTTAGTTGACAGCCGATCCACCGGGGAGCTGTTTTTT.

Many counts were recorded for this clonotype. V usage is TRBV27 and J usage is TRBJ2-3, with D maybe TRBD2 (6 bases). The CDR3 totals 14 residues. Looked up from germline, CDR1 is MNHEY and CDR2 is SMNVEV (reference sequence). V lost 3 bases to trimming and J lost 0 bases, with 7 bases between them. CDR3 sequence (DNA): TGTGCCAGCAGTTTCGGGAGTAGCACAGATACGCAGTATTTT. It specifies CASSFGSSTDTQYF.

As concerns this clonotype: A much larger clone lies one base from this, so it may be a read error. This chain connects TRBV7-9 to TRBJ2-7, with D maybe TRBD1 (6 bases). Germline-derived CDR1 and CDR2 are SEHNR and FQNEAQ (reference sequence). This CDR3 spans 14 amino acids. The DNA of the CDR3 is TGTGCCAGCAGCCGTAACAGGGACCCCTACGGGCAGTACTTC. This sequence encodes CASSRNRDPYGQYF. Looking up the rest from reference TRBV7-9 and TRBJ2-7 gives the full variable domain: DTGVSQNPRHKITKRGQNVTFRCDPISEHNRLYWYRQTLGQGPEFLTYFQNEAQLEKSRLLSDRFSAERPKGSFSTLEIQRTEQGDSAMYLCASSRNRDPYGQYFGPGTRLTVT.

This clonotype was seen a handful of times. The CDR3 nucleotides are TGCAGTGCTAGAGGTACCGGGACGAACACCGGGGAGCTGTTTTTT. Protein product: CSARGTGTNTGELFF. The rearrangement uses TRBV20-1 and TRBJ2-2; tentative D call: TRBD2 (5 bases). CDR1 is DFQATT, CDR2 SNEGSKA, per germline (reference sequence). V was shortened by 1 base and J by 0 bases, with 9 bases between the two germline ends. The CDR3 spans 15 residues.

The CDR3 bases are TGTGCCAGCAAGTCTGATAGCTCCTACAATGAGCAGTTCTTC. Its translation: CASKSDSSYNEQFF. The V call is TRBV12-3 or TRBV12-4, the J call TRBJ2-1; no firm D call. This CDR3 is built from 14 residues. V gave up 7 bases and J gave up 0 bases, with 10 bases separating them.

This clonotype has just a few counts. Possible read error: a much larger clone is one base away. The rearrangement links TRBV9 to TRBJ1-2; D call uncertain. CDR1 and CDR2 from the germline V gene are SGDLS and YYNGEE. The CDR3 loop spans 15 amino acids. CDR3 in amino acids: CASSVGANRDYSYTF. The CDR3 DNA follows: TGTGCCAGCAGCGTAGGGGCCAACAGAGACTATAGCTACACCTTC.

V and J are TRBV7-9 and TRBJ2-1, with unresolved D. This CDR3 is built from 15 residues. Germline V lookup: CDR1 SEHNR, CDR2 FQNEAQ (reference sequence). V was trimmed by 1 base and J by 3 bases, leaving 10 bases between them. The CDR3 reads CASSLEVSFYNEQFF. The CDR3 nucleotides are TGTGCCAGCAGCTTAGAAGTCAGTTTCTACAATGAGCAGTTCTTC.

The rearrangement links TRBV5-1 to TRBJ2-1; D is perhaps TRBD1 or TRBD2 (5 bases each). CDR1 and CDR2 from the germline V gene are SGHRS and YFSETQ. Trimming shortened V by 8 bases and J by 10 bases, and 22 bases separated the two germline ends. This CDR3 region has 14 residues. The CDR3 is CASHSGATFGEQFF. Here the CDR3 DNA reads TGCGCCAGTCACTCCGGGGCCACCTTCGGGGAGCAGTTCTTC. Drawing the rest from reference TRBV5-1 and TRBJ2-1, the complete variable domain is KAGVTQTPRYLIKTRGQQVTLSCSPISGHRSVSWYQQTPGQGLQFLFEYFSETQRNKGNFPGRFSGRQFSNSRSEMNVSTLELGDSALYLCASHSGATFGEQFFGPGTRLTVL.

As concerns this clonotype: The CDR3 end shows no conserved phenylalanine or tryptophan, and so a read error is likely. This chain joins TRBV13 and TRBJ1-1; D may be TRBD1 (6 bases). Germline V gene data show CDR1 as PRHDT and CDR2 as FYEKMQ (reference sequence). This CDR3 spans 15 amino acids. Trimming shortened V by 3 bases and J by 5 bases, and 16 bases separated the two germline ends. CDR3: CASSLGALPNTEAFL. DNA of the CDR3: TGTGCCAGCAGCTTGGGGGCTCTTCCAAATACTGAAGCTTTCCTT.

A note on this clonotype: A much larger clone differs from this one at a single base, so this may be a read error. A read error is likely, as this CDR3 ends without the conserved phenylalanine or tryptophan. The gene calls are TRBV20-1 and TRBJ2-1; 14 bases are a match to TRBD2. The CDR3 spans 14 residues. Germline V gives CDR1 DFQATT, CDR2 SNEGSKA (reference sequence). Trimming at V came to 3 bases and at J to 7 bases, leaving 2 bases not matched to a gene. CDR3: CSARGTSGRNEQFL. CDR3 DNA: TGCAGTGCTAGGGGGACTAGCGGGAGAAATGAGCAGTTCCTC.

This chain links TRBV5-1 with TRBJ1-6, with D unclear. Germline CDR1 is SGHRS and CDR2 is YFSETQ. V was shortened by 0 bases and J by 5 bases, with 12 bases between the two germline ends. This CDR3 spans 16 amino acids. The CDR3 loop is CASSLAALQDNSPLHF. As DNA, the CDR3 is TGCGCCAGCAGCTTGGCGGCCTTGCAGGATAATTCACCCCTCCACTTT.